The T cell receptor (beta chain) under discussion was sequenced for a study of blood T cell repertoires in COVID-19. About the research overall: T cells, B-cell-depleted T cells, or PBMCs provided the cDNA or gDNA that served as material.

In the source study's methods: It was from reference gene primer amplification that nucleated cell counts were estimated. The table came from immunoSEQ multiplex PCR; TCRdb's copy has only in-frame clones and leaves some out. The V and J calls and clone size are taken from that table; D and trimming were inferred from the DNA. The sample holds under 200,000 clones, about 86% seen once. With 11 bases removed from V and 2 bases from J, the gap between germline ends came to 14 bases. The CDR3 runs to 13 residues. Germline loops: CDR1 SEHNR, CDR2 FQNEAQ (reference sequence). Sequencing was carried out using peripheral blood. The chain couples TRBV7-9 to TRBJ2-3; a possible D gene is TRBD2 (6 bases). This TCR was recovered from a human donor with acute or convalescent COVID-19. The donor label of this sample is uncertain. The CDR3 loop is CAGGKTLTDTQYF. The CDR3, as DNA: TGTGCCGGGGGGAAGACCCTCACAGATACGCAGTATTTT.